This TCR beta chain was sequenced during a study of T cell repertoires in cytomegalovirus infection. The overall study: As its CMV epitopes, the study selected recently identified HLA-C-restricted and well-studied HLA-B-restricted targets. Public signatures in TCR beta pointed to CMV infection and matching HLA type.

The CDR3 is made up of 14 amino acids. Between the trimmed V and J ends, which lost 1 base and 2 bases, there was a span of 9 bases. Germline CDR1 and CDR2: SNHLY and FYNNEI. In this sample, this clonotype turned up many times. Its cognate antigen is unknown. TCRdb re-analysed the reads in MiXCR, keeping a single row per CDR3 protein. The sample consists of 90,000 to 120,000 distinct CDR3 sequences, approximately 45% of them appearing once. Study-wide results and caveats: Individuals carrying CMV plus the relevant HLA were identified by cumulative frequency of public TCR beta families. Dominating the ex vivo response were HLA-C-restricted CMV-specific TCR beta clonotypes.

Specimen: CD8+ T cells from cultured PBMCs, collected from culture after CMV antigen stimulation. The TCR comes from a human donor in good health (CMV status not recorded). Some clones in this sample may be carry-over from other donors' samples. This sequence joins TRBV2 and TRBJ2-7; TRBD1 is a possible D gene (6 bases). In DNA, the CDR3 is TGTGCCAGCAGTGAAGTAACAGGGCCCTACGAGCAGTACTTC. As protein: CASSEVTGPYEQYF.